The next 10 T cell receptor beta chains were all read from a single sample in a study of blood T cell repertoires in COVID-19. Clones were sequenced by immunoSEQ multiplex PCR, and TCRdb holds only the in-frame ones, with some missing. The sample lists about 170,000 clones, roughly 90% seen once, with approximately 5% in the top ten. The sequenced material came from peripheral blood. These receptors originate from a young man with COVID-19, enrolled during active disease.

The chain joins TRBV28 to TRBJ2-3; tentative D call: TRBD2 (5 bases). Germline CDR1 MDHEN, CDR2 SYDVKM. V was pared by 5 bases and J by 2 bases, with 17 bases between. This CDR3 is 16 amino acids long. Written as DNA, the CDR3 is TGTGCCAGCAGTCTCCCCGTGGGGAGACTCACAGATACGCAGTATTTT. This codes for CASSLPVGRLTDTQYF.

The chain carries TRBV11-2 and TRBJ2-7, with 9 bases matching TRBD1. V dropped 5 bases and J dropped 6; count of bases not matched to a gene: 8. The germline CDR1 and CDR2 sequences are SGHAT and FQNNGV. This CDR3 has 14 residues. DNA of the CDR3: TGTGCCAGCAGCGCACCGGGACAGGGACGCGAGCAGTACTTC. This translates into CASSAPGQGREQYF.

The gene calls are TRBV11-2 and TRBJ2-1; D is uncertain. CDR3 length: 12 amino acids. Trimming took 1 base from V and 9 from J, leaving 7 bases between them. The V gene's germline CDR1 is SGHAT and CDR2 FQNNGV. The chain's CDR3 is CASSLGSGEQFF. The CDR3 DNA is TGTGCCAGCAGCTTAGGTTCCGGTGAGCAGTTCTTC.

The V gene is TRBV12-5, the J gene TRBJ2-7, with TRBD1 matching 7 bases. Germline CDR1 LGHNT, CDR2 FRNRAP. The CDR3 is 14 residues long. V shed 3 bases, J shed 5 bases, and the junction held 7 bases outside the gene matches. Written as DNA, the CDR3 is TGTGCTAGTGGTTTAATGACAGGGATCCACGAGCAGTACTTC. Its translation is CASGLMTGIHEQYF.

The chain has TRBV4-1 and TRBJ1-5; the D gene is possibly TRBD1 (5 bases). Trimming pared 1 base from V and 7 bases from J, leaving 14 bases between. Germline V gives CDR1 MGHRA, CDR2 YSYEKL. The length of the CDR3 is 15 residues. The CDR3, as DNA: TGCGCCAGCAGCCAAGGGCAGGGTGACGGGCAGCCCCAGCATTTT. Protein sequence: CASSQGQGDGQPQHF.

V gene TRBV19 combines with J gene TRBJ2-7, with TRBD1 matching over 9 bases. CDR3 size: 15 residues. In germline, CDR1 is LNHDA, CDR2 SQIVND (reference sequence). Trimming took 0 bases from V and 2 from J; bases not matched to a gene: 2. The CDR3, as DNA: TGTGCCAGTAGTATAGATAACAGGGGGCCCTACGAGCAGTACTTC. It codes for CASSIDNRGPYEQYF.

This clone was seen a handful of times. The CDR3 reads CASSLGPYNSPLHF. The CDR3 region has the DNA TGCGCCAGCAGCTTGGGGCCGTATAATTCACCCCTCCACTTT. The chain employs TRBV5-1 and TRBJ1-6; D is undetermined. V was cut by 0 bases and J by 4 bases, with 5 bases left in between. The CDR3 spans 14 residues. Germline V gives CDR1 SGHRS, CDR2 YFSETQ.

This chain links TRBV7-5 with TRBJ2-7; TRBD1 reflects the table's D call only, with no check against the DNA. TRBV7-5 is an annotated pseudogene. CDR3 size: 18 residues. The CDR3 here is CARSPSPLTGTGLREQYF. Here the CDR3 DNA reads TGTGCCAGAAGCCCGAGCCCCTTAACCGGGACAGGGCTAAGAGAGCAGTACTTC.

The V call is TRBV28, the J call TRBJ2-7; 7 bases agree with TRBD2. V lost 5 bases, J lost 7 bases, and 8 bases stayed unmatched. This CDR3 has 13 residues. The germline gives CDR1 MDHEN, CDR2 SYDVKM. The CDR3 DNA reads TGTGCCAGCAGTCCGAGCGGGGCGCTTGAGCAGTACTTC. Protein: CASSPSGALEQYF. Full variable domain (rest looked up from reference TRBV28 and TRBJ2-7): DVKVTQSSRYLVKRTGEKVFLECVQDMDHENMFWYRQDPGLGLRLIYFSYDVKMKEKGDIPEGYSVSREKKERFSLILESASTNQTSMYLCASSPSGALEQYFGPGTRLTVT.

This rearrangement joins TRBV6-2 or TRBV6-3 to TRBJ2-7; 16 nucleotides agree with TRBD2. CDR1 and CDR2 from the germline V gene are MNHEY and SVGEGT. The CDR3 spans 16 residues. V lost 6 bases and J lost 6; bases outside the gene matches: 8. The CDR3: CASSQGLAGGPVEQYF. CDR3 DNA: TGTGCCAGCAGCCAGGGACTAGCGGGAGGGCCGGTCGAGCAGTACTTC.